These T cell receptor beta chains were read from a single sample in a study of cytomegalovirus exposure and HLA in healthy donors. Here immunoSEQ multiplex PCR was the method, and the copy in TCRdb shows in-frame clones only, minus some. In the table there are about 190,000 clones, 81% of which are singletons. The sequencing input was PBMCs. The source of these receptors is a man aged 40-55 years in good health and CMV-seropositive. Both conserved end residues are part of each CDR3. Each record gives: J gene, D gene, clone size, V gene, CDR3 DNA, CDR3 protein. The D gene is left open where the match is weak. Size is stated for part of the rows, as once, few or many counts, or as a class when the clone is expanded.

J gene: TRBJ1-1
D gene: NA
clone size: NA
V gene: TRBV5-6
CDR3 DNA: TGTGCCAGCAGCTTGGCTTCTCGGGGGTCAAGGGGTGAAGCTTTCTTT
CDR3 protein: CASSLASRGSRGEAFF

J gene: TRBJ1-3
D gene: NA
clone size: NA
V gene: TRBV9
CDR3 DNA: TGTGCCAGCAGCGAAGGCGGGGTCCGTGGAAACACCATATATTTT
CDR3 protein: CASSEGGVRGNTIYF

J gene: TRBJ1-1
D gene: NA
clone size: NA
V gene: TRBV10-1
CDR3 DNA: TGCGCCAGCAGTGGGGCCGTGAACACTGAAGCTTTCTTT
CDR3 protein: CASSGAVNTEAFF

J gene: TRBJ2-7
D gene: NA
clone size: NA
V gene: TRBV20-1
CDR3 DNA: TGCAGTGCTGGGCGCACCTACGAGCAGTACTTC
CDR3 protein: CSAGRTYEQYF

J gene: TRBJ1-6
D gene: NA
clone size: NA
V gene: TRBV7-9
CDR3 DNA: TGTGCCAGCAGCTTACAGGACAGTCTCTGGGGGAATTCACCCCTCCACTTT
CDR3 protein: CASSLQDSLWGNSPLHF

J gene: TRBJ2-7
D gene: TRBD1
clone size: NA
V gene: TRBV6-5
CDR3 DNA: TGTGCCAGCAGTTCTGGACAGGGAACCTACGAGCAGTACTTC
CDR3 protein: CASSSGQGTYEQYF

J gene: TRBJ2-2
D gene: TRBD1
clone size: NA
V gene: TRBV5-1
CDR3 DNA: TGCGCCAGCAGCTTGGTAGGGACAGGGAACACCGGGGAGCTGTTTTTT
CDR3 protein: CASSLVGTGNTGELFF

J gene: TRBJ2-1
D gene: TRBD2
clone size: few
V gene: TRBV7-3
CDR3 DNA: TGTGCCAGCAGCTTAAATAGCGGGAGTAACCACAATGAGCAGTTCTTC
CDR3 protein: CASSLNSGSNHNEQFF

J gene: TRBJ1-2
D gene: NA
clone size: NA
V gene: TRBV6-5
CDR3 DNA: TGTGCCAGCAGCCCCCAGGCCCACTATGGCTACACCTTC
CDR3 protein: CASSPQAHYGYTF

J gene: TRBJ2-1
D gene: NA
clone size: NA
V gene: TRBV4-3
CDR3 DNA: TGCGCCAGCAGCCAACGGGGTAGGGTGGGCGATGAGCAGTTCTTC
CDR3 protein: CASSQRGRVGDEQFF

J gene: TRBJ2-3
D gene: NA
clone size: NA
V gene: TRBV18
CDR3 DNA: TGTGCCAGCTCAGCGGCTAGCGGCACAGATACGCAGTATTTT
CDR3 protein: CASSAASGTDTQYF

J gene: TRBJ2-7
D gene: TRBD1
clone size: NA
V gene: TRBV6-5
CDR3 DNA: TGTGCCAGCAGTTACTCGAGTCGGACAGGGACCTACGAGCAGTACTTC
CDR3 protein: CASSYSSRTGTYEQYF

J gene: TRBJ2-7
D gene: TRBD1
clone size: once
V gene: TRBV28
CDR3 DNA: TGTGCCAGCAGTCACAGGGGGACCTACGAGCAGTACTTC
CDR3 protein: CASSHRGTYEQYF

J gene: TRBJ2-1
D gene: TRBD1
clone size: once
V gene: TRBV20-1
CDR3 DNA: TGCAGTGCCGGGACAGGGGATGAGCAGTTCTTC
CDR3 protein: CSAGTGDEQFF

J gene: TRBJ2-2
D gene: NA
clone size: NA
V gene: TRBV5-1
CDR3 DNA: TGCGCCAGCAGCTTGTCGGGACTCTCCACCGGGGAGCTGTTTTTT
CDR3 protein: CASSLSGLSTGELFF

J gene: TRBJ1-1
D gene: TRBD1
clone size: NA
V gene: TRBV10-3
CDR3 DNA: TGTGCCATCAGTGGACAGGGCCGGAACACTGAAGCTTTCTTT
CDR3 protein: CAISGQGRNTEAFF

J gene: TRBJ2-2
D gene: TRBD1
clone size: NA
V gene: TRBV4-2
CDR3 DNA: TGTGCCAGCAGCCAGCGGACAGGGGGGACGAACACCGGGGAGCTGTTTTTT
CDR3 protein: CASSQRTGGTNTGELFF

J gene: TRBJ2-7
D gene: NA
clone size: NA
V gene: TRBV5-3
CDR3 DNA: TGTGCCAGCACCTTGAACCTCAGGGAGCAGTACTTC
CDR3 protein: CASTLNLREQYF

J gene: TRBJ2-1
D gene: NA
clone size: NA
V gene: TRBV6-5
CDR3 DNA: TGTGCCAGCAGTTACGCGAGCGGCGCTTACAATGAGCAGTTCTTC
CDR3 protein: CASSYASGAYNEQFF

J gene: TRBJ2-2
D gene: TRBD2
clone size: NA
V gene: TRBV5-4
CDR3 DNA: TGTGCCAGCAGCCCGGGACTAGCAGCGGTCACCGGGGAGCTGTTTTTT
CDR3 protein: CASSPGLAAVTGELFF

J gene: TRBJ2-3
D gene: TRBD1
clone size: NA
V gene: TRBV6-1
CDR3 DNA: TGTGCCAGCAGAGCCGGGACAGTCACAGATACGCAGTATTTT
CDR3 protein: CASRAGTVTDTQYF

J gene: TRBJ2-1
D gene: TRBD2
clone size: few
V gene: TRBV7-9
CDR3 DNA: TGTGCCAGCTTCGGATTTACTAGCGGGTTAACCCCCAATGAGCAGTTCTTC
CDR3 protein: CASFGFTSGLTPNEQFF

J gene: TRBJ2-1
D gene: NA
clone size: NA
V gene: TRBV6-5
CDR3 DNA: TGTGCCAGCAGTTACTGGGGGCGCGGATTGCAGTTCTTC
CDR3 protein: CASSYWGRGLQFF

J gene: TRBJ1-1
D gene: NA
clone size: few
V gene: TRBV4-2
CDR3 DNA: TGTGCCAGCAGCCTTGAAACAGGGAAGAACACTGAAGCTTTCTTT
CDR3 protein: CASSLETGKNTEAFF

J gene: TRBJ1-1
D gene: NA
clone size: few
V gene: TRBV6-5
CDR3 DNA: TGTGCCAGCAGTTCCACTACTCTTCACACTGAAGCTTTCTTT
CDR3 protein: CASSSTTLHTEAFF

J gene: TRBJ1-1
D gene: NA
clone size: NA
V gene: TRBV28
CDR3 DNA: TGTGCCAGCAGCGGAGGGACGGAAGTAATGAACACTGAAGCTTTCTTT
CDR3 protein: CASSGGTEVMNTEAFF

J gene: TRBJ2-5
D gene: TRBD2
clone size: NA
V gene: TRBV7-9
CDR3 DNA: TGTGCCAGCAGCTTGCTAGCGGGTCTCCAAGAGACCCAGTACTTC
CDR3 protein: CASSLLAGLQETQYF

J gene: TRBJ1-6
D gene: TRBD1
clone size: NA
V gene: TRBV4-1
CDR3 DNA: TGCGCCAGCAGCCAAGACTACCGGCCCGGGACAGGGTGGAATTCACCCCTCCACTTT
CDR3 protein: CASSQDYRPGTGWNSPLHF

J gene: TRBJ2-1
D gene: TRBD1
clone size: NA
V gene: TRBV28
CDR3 DNA: TGTGCCAGCAGTTTGGGAGCAGGGGGATTCAATGAGCAGTTCTTC
CDR3 protein: CASSLGAGGFNEQFF

J gene: TRBJ2-1
D gene: NA
clone size: NA
V gene: TRBV2
CDR3 DNA: TGTGCCAGCAGTCCTCAGGGGAGCTCCTACAATGAGCAGTTCTTC
CDR3 protein: CASSPQGSSYNEQFF

J gene: TRBJ2-5
D gene: NA
clone size: NA
V gene: TRBV29-1
CDR3 DNA: TGCAGCGTTGGCCGGCTAGCCGACCAAGAGACCCAGTACTTC
CDR3 protein: CSVGRLADQETQYF

J gene: TRBJ1-2
D gene: TRBD1
clone size: NA
V gene: TRBV10-3
CDR3 DNA: TGTGCCATCTGGGATATTACCGACAGGGCTCATAACTATGGCTACACCTTC
CDR3 protein: CAIWDITDRAHNYGYTF